This is a list of T cell receptor beta chains from one sample in a study of early T cells in non-severe SARS-CoV-2 infection. TCRdb re-derived calls from the 5' RACE reads in MiXCR, one entry per CDR3 protein. The sample shows around 66,000 distinct CDR3 sequences, approximately 6.1% of them seen only once. The sample here was whole blood, taken at baseline. These receptors were obtained from an adult who was a healthcare worker with PCR-confirmed SARS-CoV-2 infection or an uninfected control (not recorded which). Both conserved end residues are part of each CDR3. A D gene is named only where the DNA matches it firmly. Not every row has a clone size; where given, it reads once, few, many or a size class.

>.|many|TRBJ2-1|TRBV20-1
TGCAGTGCTGGGGGGTACAATGAGCAGTTCTTC
CSAGGYNEQFF
>.|many|TRBJ1-1|TRBV20-1
TGCAGTGCTAGAGTGCCCAGGGAGGACACTGAAGCTTTCTTT
CSARVPREDTEAFF
>TRBD1|few|TRBJ2-7|TRBV28
TGTGCCAGCAGTTTATATGGGCAGCAGGGGGCTAGGTACGAGCAGTACTTC
CASSLYGQQGARYEQYF
>.|.|TRBJ2-3|TRBV21-1
TGTGCCAGCAGCAAAGAGCACGGTATCGGGCCACCCTCGATCACAGATACGCAGTATTTT
CASSKEHGIGPPSITDTQYF
>TRBD1|many|TRBJ1-1|TRBV5-1
TGCGCCAGCAGCTGGGGACAGAGCCTCACTGAAGCTTTCTTT
CASSWGQSLTEAFF
>.|few|TRBJ2-2|TRBV10-3
TGTGCCATCAGTGGGACCACCGGGGAGCTGTTTTTT
CAISGTTGELFF
>TRBD1|.|TRBJ1-2|TRBV5-1
TGCGCCAGCAGCTGGGGACAGGGTCTCAACTATGGCTACACCTTC
CASSWGQGLNYGYTF
>.|many|TRBJ1-4|TRBV28
TGTGCCAGCAGTTTCGCAGGATCGGGTGAAAAACTGTTTTTT
CASSFAGSGEKLFF
>.|.|TRBJ2-2|TRBV28
TGTGCCAGCATAGGAAGCGCGAACACCGGGGAGCTGTTTTTT
CASIGSANTGELFF
>TRBD2|many|TRBJ2-7|TRBV29-1
TGCAGCGTCCGGGACTACTACGAGCAGTACTTC
CSVRDYYEQYF
>.|many|TRBJ1-1|TRBV6-5
TGTGCCAGCAGTTACCTGTACAGAACTGAAGCTTTCTTT
CASSYLYRTEAFF
>.|many|TRBJ2-7|TRBV7-9
TGTGCCAGCAGCCCATGGACCGAGTTAGGGTATCGGGAGCAGTACTTC
CASSPWTELGYREQYF
>.|many|TRBJ2-7|TRBV10-2
TGCGCCAGCAGTGATACTATAGTCACAGGAAACTACGAGCAGTACTTC
CASSDTIVTGNYEQYF
>.|many|TRBJ1-4|TRBV18
TGTGCCAGCTCACCGACAGGCGGACATAATGAAAAACTGTTTTTT
CASSPTGGHNEKLFF
>.|.|TRBJ2-5|TRBV4-2
TGTGCCAGCAGCCAAGGGACTCACCCTACCGAAGAGACCCAGTACTTC
CASSQGTHPTEETQYF
>TRBD2|many|TRBJ2-7|TRBV18
TGTGCCAGCTCGATGGGACTAGCGGGGGGAGTCGAGCAGTACTTC
CASSMGLAGGVEQYF
>.|.|TRBJ2-1|TRBV20-1
TGCAGTGCTAGTAAGTCCAATTACAATGAGCAGTTCTTC
CSASKSNYNEQFF
>.|many|TRBJ2-3|TRBV20-1
TGCAGTGCTACAGACCGACAGGCTGTCAGGGATACGCAGTATTTT
CSATDRQAVRDTQYF
>.|.|TRBJ2-5|TRBV7-8
TGTGCCAGCATCTCACGGCGGCTAGAGCAAGAGACCCAGTACTTC
CASISRRLEQETQYF
>.|many|TRBJ1-1|TRBV11-2
TGTGCCAGCAGCTTCGAGGGAGTAACTGAAGCTTTCTTT
CASSFEGVTEAFF
>.|many|TRBJ2-1|TRBV3-1
TGTGCCAGCAGCCAGGACTACAATGAGCAGTTCTTC
CASSQDYNEQFF
>TRBD2|.|TRBJ2-1|TRBV7-8
TGTGCCAGCAGCCTGAGACTAGCGGGCGTCGAACATTTGGATAATGAGCAGTTCTTC
CASSLRLAGVEHLDNEQFF
>TRBD2|many|TRBJ2-1|TRBV11-2
TGTGCCAGCAGCCCCGGGACTAGCGCGGACAATGAGCAGTTCTTC
CASSPGTSADNEQFF
>.|many|TRBJ1-1|TRBV20-1
TGCAGTGCTAACACAGTGAACACTGAAGCTTTCTTT
CSANTVNTEAFF
>.|.|TRBJ1-2|TRBV9
TGTGCCAGCAGCGTAGGTCAGGGAAGGGAAGGCTACACCTTC
CASSVGQGREGYTF
>TRBD1|few|TRBJ1-2|TRBV27
TGTGCCAGCAGTTTAGGCCAGGGGGCCCATGGCTACACCTTC
CASSLGQGAHGYTF
>TRBD1|many|TRBJ1-1|TRBV4-1
TGCGCCAGCAGCCACCGTGGACAGGGTGGAATGAACACTGAAGCTTTCTTT
CASSHRGQGGMNTEAFF
>.|.|TRBJ2-3|TRBV20-1
TGCAGTGCTGACAATAGCGGAGGCGGAGATACGCAGTATTTT
CSADNSGGGDTQYF
>.|few|TRBJ2-7|TRBV20-1
TGCAGTGCTAGAGGGAACATTCGCGAGCAGTACTTC
CSARGNIREQYF
>.|many|TRBJ2-7|TRBV7-6
TGTGCCAGCAGCAAGGGACCGAACTACGAGCAGTACTTC
CASSKGPNYEQYF
>.|many|TRBJ2-3|TRBV10-3
TGTGCCATCACGGCAGGGGTTGAGGGAACAGATACGCAGTATTTT
CAITAGVEGTDTQYF
>TRBD2|many|TRBJ2-7|TRBV6-5
TGTGCCAGCAGTACATTAGCGGGAGGGATCTACGAGCAGTACTTC
CASSTLAGGIYEQYF
>TRBD2|many|TRBJ2-1|TRBV20-1
TGCAGTGCAGTACTAGCGGGAGACTCCCACAATGAGCAGTTCTTC
CSAVLAGDSHNEQFF
>.|.|TRBJ2-1|TRBV7-2
TGTGCCAGCAGCCCAACTCGGGACTCCTACAATGAGCAGTTCTTC
CASSPTRDSYNEQFF
>TRBD2|many|TRBJ2-3|TRBV6-2/TRBV6-3
TGTGCCAGCAGTTACGGGCTAGCGGGAGTCAATACGCAGTATTTT
CASSYGLAGVNTQYF
>.|few|TRBJ1-4|TRBV6-6
TGTGCCAGCAGCCCCTCAGGACAAAAACTGTTTTTT
CASSPSGQKLFF
>TRBD1|many|TRBJ2-7|TRBV2
TGTGCCAGCAGCGGCGACCCCGGGACAGGGGGCTCCGAGCAGTACTTC
CASSGDPGTGGSEQYF
>.|many|TRBJ2-7|TRBV4-3
TGCGCCAGCAGCCAAGGACTAGCCGGAGGGGGCGAGCAGTACTTC
CASSQGLAGGGEQYF
>.|.|TRBJ2-1|TRBV6-6
TGTGCCAGCACCAACAGGGTGAATGAGCAGTTCTTC
CASTNRVNEQFF
>TRBD1|.|TRBJ1-6|TRBV3-1
TGTGCCAGCAGCCCGAACAGGGGGCGGAGTTCACCCCTCCACTTT
CASSPNRGRSSPLHF
>.|.|TRBJ2-7|TRBV7-6
TGTGCCAGCAGCCCCGTGACAGGAGTGAACGAGCAGTACTTC
CASSPVTGVNEQYF
>TRBD2|few|TRBJ2-3|TRBV5-6
TGTGCCAGCAGCTTGAGACTAGCTGACGCAGATACGCAGTATTTT
CASSLRLADADTQYF
>.|many|TRBJ2-2|TRBV5-4
TGTGCCAGCAGCTCGCACCTAGGAAGGGAGCTGTTTTTT
CASSSHLGRELFF
>.|many|TRBJ2-1|TRBV15
TGTGCCACCAGCAGAGATCCAGGGGCGCTTGAGCAGTTCTTC
CATSRDPGALEQFF
>.|many|TRBJ1-1|TRBV20-1
TGCAGTGGGAAAGGCGGCACTGAAGCTTTCTTT
CSGKGGTEAFF
>.|many|TRBJ1-4|TRBV7-2
TGTGCCAGCAGCACTTCCGGGGCGGGAGGCGTGGGAAAACTGTTTTTT
CASSTSGAGGVGKLFF
>.|many|TRBJ1-2|TRBV10-1
TGCGCCAGCAGTGAGTCTTCGGTAAACTATGGCTACACCTTC
CASSESSVNYGYTF
>.|many|TRBJ1-1|TRBV2
TGTGCCAGTACGACAGACGCGAACACTGAAGCTTTCTTT
CASTTDANTEAFF
>.|.|TRBJ2-1|TRBV27
TGTGCCACCGGGGGAGGCCCGAGGGGGCGCGCTGAGCAGTTCTTC
CATGGGPRGRAEQFF
>TRBD2|many|TRBJ2-3|TRBV3-1
TGTGCCAGCAGCCCAGGACTAGCGGGAGCAGGCACAGATACGCAGTATTTT
CASSPGLAGAGTDTQYF
>TRBD1|many|TRBJ1-6|TRBV20-1
TGCAGTGCTAGACGGGACAGGGGTTCACCCCTCCACTTT
CSARRDRGSPLHF
>TRBD2|many|TRBJ2-7|TRBV7-3
TGTGCCAGCAGCTTAAAACTAGCGGGAGCCCACGAGCAGTACTTC
CASSLKLAGAHEQYF
>TRBD1|many|TRBJ1-1|TRBV12-3/TRBV12-4
TGTGCCAGCAGATGGTCATACAGGGGTCCGGACACTGAAGCTTTCTTT
CASRWSYRGPDTEAFF
>TRBD1|many|TRBJ2-7|TRBV28
TGTGCCAGCAGCCGCCCGGGACAGGCGTACGAGCAGTACTTC
CASSRPGQAYEQYF
>.|.|TRBJ1-5|TRBV28
TGTGCCAGCAGTTCAGGGTTGGGTCAGCCCCAGCATTTT
CASSSGLGQPQHF